This TCR beta chain was sequenced for a study of OX40 agonist ivuxolimab in advanced cancers. Study details: Dose-escalation patients were diagnosed with hepatocellular carcinoma, melanoma, renal cell cancer or head and neck cancer. A male proportion of just over 80% was recorded, with mean age around 60 years and range 23 to 79.

Profiling relied on immunoSEQ multiplex PCR, and the TCRdb table lists in-frame clones only, not all of them. This repertoire shows around 94,000 clones, roughly 84% found once; its top ten account for about 0.3%. Trimming cost V 2 bases and J 7 bases; bases outside gene matches: 12. CDR1 is WSHSY, CDR2 SAAADI, per germline. The CDR3 covers 16 residues. This clone was recorded once. The chain joins TRBV10-2 to TRBJ2-5, with 8 positions matching TRBD1. The sequence was collected from an adult with an advanced solid tumor such as melanoma, head and neck, liver or kidney cancer. Material: CD4+ or CD8+ T cells sorted from blood, obtained in a trial of the OX40 agonist ivuxolimab. The DNA for the CDR3 is TGCGCCAGCAGTGAGCAGGGGACAGGCGGTGTCGGGACCCAGTACTTC. The encoded protein is CASSEQGTGGVGTQYF.